These 2 T cell receptor beta chains were sequenced from one sample in a study of OX40 agonist ivuxolimab in advanced cancers. Sequenced by immunoSEQ multiplex PCR; TCRdb stores in-frame clones only, minus some. The sample lists tens of thousands of clones, 86% occurring once. The sequences come from CD4+ or CD8+ T cells sorted from blood, collected in a trial of the OX40 agonist ivuxolimab. Source of these receptors: an adult with an advanced solid tumor such as melanoma, head and neck, liver or kidney cancer.

The chain joins TRBV6-6 to TRBJ2-1; TRBD2 agrees at 7 bases. Germline lookup yields CDR1 MNHNY and CDR2 SVGAGI (reference sequence). The V and J ends lost 5 bases and 8 bases, in that order; junction bases with no gene match: 12. This CDR3 contains 15 residues. CDR3 sequence: CASSPPGSSGDEQFF. CDR3 DNA sequence: TGTGCCAGCAGTCCTCCGGGATCTAGCGGCGATGAGCAGTTCTTC.

V usage is TRBV2 and J usage is TRBJ1-1, with D possibly TRBD1 on 6 matching bases. This CDR3 spans 15 amino acids. V gave up 0 bases and J gave up 1 base, with 9 bases separating them. Germline CDR1 reads SNHLY; CDR2 reads FYNNEI. CDR3 sequence (DNA): TGTGCCAGCAGTGAAGCCCAGGGGCGGAACACTGAAGCTTTCTTT. It yields the protein CASSEAQGRNTEAFF.